The sequence of this T cell receptor (beta chain) was determined in a study of cytomegalovirus exposure and HLA in healthy donors. 60 Vbeta and 13 Jbeta primers were used in PCR. Assay used: immunoSEQ multiplex PCR; TCRdb lists only in-frame clones, some missing. In the table there are 150,000 or so clones, roughly 81% of which are singletons. Germline loops: CDR1 SGHAT, CDR2 FQNNGV. V lost 1 base to trimming and J lost 8 bases; unmatched junction nucleotides: 2. CDR3 size: 14 residues. Sequencing used PBMCs. This chain uses TRBV11-2 with TRBJ1-6; TRBD1 matches 7 bases. This sequence originates from a woman aged 18-35 years in good health and CMV-seropositive. The CDR3 nucleotides are TGTGCCAGCAGCTTAGCTACAGGGGATTCACCCCTCCACTTT. As protein: CASSLATGDSPLHF.